This T cell receptor beta chain was identified in a study of T cell changes during pregnancy in multiple sclerosis. Libraries were prepared by immunoSEQ multiplex PCR; TCRdb keeps only in-frame clonotypes and omits some of them. The data show over 70,000 clones, roughly 93% seen once. The germline V gene has CDR1 SGDLS and CDR2 YYNGEE. Trimming left V 0 bases short and J 2 bases short, with 11 bases between. This CDR3 region has 15 residues. This clonotype was sampled from a female donor with multiple sclerosis, enrolled in a pregnancy study. The chain recombines TRBV9 with TRBJ2-5; no clear D gene. Sequenced material: peripheral blood, taken in the first trimester of pregnancy. The CDR3 nucleotides are TGTGCCAGCAGCGTAGACTTACAGTCGCAAGAGACCCAGTACTTC. It translates to CASSVDLQSQETQYF.